This T cell receptor (beta chain) was found in a study of beta chain features in type 1 diabetes. cDNA synthesis used the whole RNA isolate, giving expressed TCRB sequences. Assay: immunoSEQ multiplex PCR; the TCRdb copy retains only in-frame clones and omits some. The data show under 400,000 clones, 10% to 15% seen once. Study-level findings and limits: Patients with type 1 diabetes carried fewer insertions and had more deletions at their VDJ junctions.

Trimming stripped 2 bases from V and 6 bases from J, with 13 bases between. Germline V gene data show CDR1 as PRHDT and CDR2 as FYEKMQ (reference sequence). This CDR3 is built from 14 residues. With respect to this clone: The target antigen is unknown.

Sequencing input: naive CD4+ T cells from blood. The chain uses TRBV13 and TRBJ1-1; D is unclear. The sequence was obtained from a man aged 18 to 29 in good health. In DNA, the CDR3 is TGTGCCAGCAGCTTAATGGCGGAGCGACCTGAAGCTTTCTTT. Translated, it gives CASSLMAERPEAFF. Complete variable domain (other parts from reference TRBV13 and TRBJ1-1): AAGVIQSPRHLIKEKRETATLKCYPIPRHDTVYWYQQGPGQDPQFLISFYEKMQSDKGSIPDRFSAQQFSDYHSELNMSSLELGDSALYFCASSLMAERPEAFFGQGTRLTVV.